A single sample is the source of the 27 T cell receptor beta chains below, sequenced in a study of blood T cell repertoires in COVID-19. TCRdb's table, derived via immunoSEQ multiplex PCR, lists solely in-frame clones and lacks some. The profile shows approximately 150,000 clones, roughly 87% of them singletons. The sequenced sample was peripheral blood. The source of these receptors is a woman in her forties or fifties with acute or convalescent COVID-19.

CDR3 in amino acids: CSGQPLAGWDNEQFF. The CDR3 region has the DNA TGCAGCGGCCAGCCACTAGCGGGATGGGACAATGAGCAGTTCTTC. The chain combines TRBV29-1 with TRBJ2-1; TRBD2 matches at 10 bases. Germline loops: CDR1 SQVTM, CDR2 ANQGSEA. The CDR3 sequence is 15 residues long. Germline trimming cut 7 bases from V and 5 bases from J; bases unmatched to any gene: 11.

The chain is built from TRBV19 and TRBJ2-7; the match to TRBD2 covers 12 bases. V shed 6 bases and J 2 bases; nucleotides not matched to a gene: 2. Per germline, CDR1 LNHDA and CDR2 SQIVND (reference sequence). The CDR3 has 14 residues. CDR3 protein: CASRGLAGPYEQYF. CDR3 nucleotide sequence: TGTGCCAGTAGAGGACTAGCGGGACCCTACGAGCAGTACTTC.

About this clone itself: Given the absence of the conserved phenylalanine or tryptophan at the CDR3 end, a read error is likely. Because the CDR3's place on the DNA is in doubt, the DNA is left out and the CDR3 is given as listed by TCRdb. The chain recombines TRBV6-5 with TRBJ2-7; TRBD1, the table's D call, was not compared with the DNA. Germline values: CDR1 MNHEY, CDR2 SVGAGI. The CDR3 totals 12 residues, both ends included. The CDR3 region is CASRDHPGQGHL.

The V and J genes are TRBV19 and TRBJ1-1; a possible D gene is TRBD1 (5 bases). V lost 6 bases and J lost 4, with 9 bases in between. The germline gives CDR1 LNHDA, CDR2 SQIVND (reference sequence). There are 12 residues in the CDR3. CDR3 sequence: CASSQGSTEAFF. CDR3 DNA sequence: TGTGCCAGTAGCCAGGGTAGCACTGAAGCTTTCTTT.

The chain joins TRBV9 to TRBJ1-4; tentative D call: TRBD1 (6 bases). CDR3 length: 15 residues. Germline V gene data show CDR1 as SGDLS and CDR2 as YYNGEE. V was trimmed by 0 bases and J by 8 bases, leaving 14 bases between them. The CDR3 DNA reads as TGTGCCAGCAGCGTAGATCAGGGGACGGGGGAAAAACTGTTTTTT. Translating it yields CASSVDQGTGEKLFF.

The V call is TRBV19, the J call TRBJ1-1; TRBD1 matches at 9 bases. This CDR3 contains 16 residues. Trimming took 5 bases from V and 3 from J; bases not matched to a gene: 10. Germline assignment: CDR1 LNHDA and CDR2 SQIVND (reference sequence). CDR3 nucleotides: TGTGCCAGTAGTCCCCACAGGGGGCGGGTGGACACTGAAGCTTTCTTT. Translation gives CASSPHRGRVDTEAFF.

This chain connects TRBV10-2 to TRBJ2-1, with D perhaps matching TRBD2 (6 bases). The CDR3 length is 11 residues. V lost 5 bases to trimming and J lost 12 bases, with 11 bases between them. Germline loops: CDR1 WSHSY, CDR2 SAAADI. CDR3 region: CASSSGSRQFF. For the CDR3, the DNA is TGCGCCAGCAGTAGCGGGTCGCGGCAGTTCTTC.

CDR3 sequence: CASSLTTGTAYGYTF. Here the CDR3 DNA reads TGCGCCAGCAGCTTGACTACAGGGACAGCCTATGGCTACACCTTC. The V call is TRBV5-1, the J call TRBJ1-2; 7 positions match TRBD1. CDR3 length: 15 amino acids. Germline CDR1 SGHRS, CDR2 YFSETQ. Losses at the gene ends were 1 base for V and 4 bases for J; bases not matched to a gene: 7.

The sample holds one count of this clone. The V call is TRBV3-1 (or the pseudogene TRBV3-2), the J call TRBJ2-3, with TRBD2 matching 15 bases. Germline lookup yields CDR1 LGHDT and CDR2 YNNKEL (reference sequence). CDR3 length equals 17 residues. Trimming took 4 bases from V and 5 from J; bases not matched to a gene: 7. CDR3: CASSRGLAGGPGDTQYF. Written as DNA, the CDR3 is TGTGCCAGCAGCCGAGGACTAGCGGGGGGGCCGGGAGATACGCAGTATTTT.

This chain links TRBV20-1 with TRBJ2-7; the D gene is possibly TRBD1 (6 bases). Trimming removed 3 bases from V and 2 bases from J, with 11 bases in between. The CDR3 has 13 residues. CDR1 DFQATT and CDR2 SNEGSKA come from the germline V gene (reference sequence). The CDR3 DNA reads as TGCAGTGCTAGTCAGGACAGCACCTACGAGCAGTACTTC. Its protein product is CSASQDSTYEQYF.

This chain connects TRBV11-2 to TRBJ2-3, with 12 bases that match TRBD2. V lost 2 bases and J lost 6; bases outside the gene matches: 6. The CDR3 is made up of 16 amino acids. The germline CDR1 and CDR2 sequences are SGHAT and FQNNGV. CDR3 DNA sequence: TGTGCCAGCAGCTTAAGTCTAGCGGGGGGGAGGGATACGCAGTATTTT. Encoded protein: CASSLSLAGGRDTQYF.

This clone was observed once. The chain carries TRBV15 and TRBJ2-7; D perhaps matches TRBD2 (5 bases). CDR3 size: 14 residues. Trimming cost V 8 bases and J 3 bases, with 17 bases left between them. Germline values: CDR1 LNHNV, CDR2 YYDKDF (reference sequence). CDR3 bases: TGTGCCACCCTACGGGGAGCCTATGACTACGAGCAGTACTTC. This translates into CATLRGAYDYEQYF.

This clone was detected only once. The J gene is TRBJ2-1, the V gene TRBV5-1; 13 bases agree with TRBD2. The germline V gene has CDR1 SGHRS and CDR2 YFSETQ. The V gene end was trimmed by 2 bases and the J gene end by 7 bases; junction bases not matched to a gene: 3. CDR3 length: 15 residues. CDR3 nucleotide sequence: TGCGCCAGCAGCTTACTAGCGGGAGGGCGAAATGAGCAGTTCTTC. This sequence encodes CASSLLAGGRNEQFF.

This clone has only one observation. The V gene is TRBV7-9, the J gene TRBJ2-7; 7 bases align to TRBD1. CDR3 length equals 14 residues. Germline-derived CDR1 and CDR2 are SEHNR and FQNEAQ (reference sequence). The junction had 5 bases not matched to a gene; V was cut back by 3 bases and J by 3 bases. CDR3 protein: CASSFSGQLYEQYF. CDR3 in DNA: TGTGCCAGCAGCTTCTCGGGACAGCTCTACGAGCAGTACTTC.

V gene TRBV6-1 combines with J gene TRBJ1-3; tentatively, D is TRBD1 (6 bases). CDR1 is MNHNS, CDR2 SASEGT, per germline. The CDR3 spans 16 residues. V was pared by 1 base and J by 5 bases, with 15 bases between. The chain's CDR3 is CASSEVVRDTRNTIYF. The DNA for the CDR3 is TGTGCCAGCAGTGAAGTGGTCCGGGACACTCGAAACACCATATATTTT.

This clone is a singleton in its sample. V is TRBV2 and J is TRBJ1-4; D is perhaps TRBD1 (6 bases). The CDR3 has 13 residues. V gave up 9 bases and J gave up 5 bases, with 13 bases separating them. The V gene's germline CDR1 is SNHLY and CDR2 FYNNEI. The CDR3 region has the DNA TGTGCCAGTCGCCGGACAGTGAATGAAAAACTGTTTTTT. Protein sequence: CASRRTVNEKLFF.

The V gene is TRBV5-1, the J gene TRBJ2-7; TRBD2 agrees at 7 bases. V lost 0 bases, J lost 1 base, and 4 bases stayed unmatched. CDR3 length equals 15 residues. Germline CDR1 reads SGHRS; CDR2 reads YFSETQ. The CDR3 protein is CASSLEASGSYEQYF. CDR3 in DNA: TGCGCCAGCAGCTTGGAGGCTAGCGGATCCTACGAGCAGTACTTC.

The chain carries TRBV29-1 and TRBJ1-1, with D uncertain. This CDR3 is 13 amino acids long. Germline values: CDR1 SQVTM, CDR2 ANQGSEA. Trimming pared 6 bases from V and 0 bases from J, leaving 11 bases between. The CDR3 bases are TGCAGCGTCCTGCGGGTTCTGAACACTGAAGCTTTCTTT. This sequence encodes CSVLRVLNTEAFF.

J is TRBJ2-3 and V is TRBV18, with D perhaps matching TRBD2 (5 bases). Trimming cost V 0 bases and J 3 bases, with 16 bases left between them. The germline CDR1 and CDR2 sequences are KGHSH and LQKENI. The CDR3 is 17 residues long. The CDR3 nucleotides read TGTGCCAGCTCACCACCCGGGGTGGAGGTGATTACAGATACGCAGTATTTT. Translation gives CASSPPGVEVITDTQYF.

The chain is built from TRBV19 and TRBJ1-6; D remains unclear. The germline gives CDR1 LNHDA, CDR2 SQIVND (reference sequence). This CDR3 has 16 residues. Trimming removed 6 bases at V and 5 bases at J, with 17 bases between. This CDR3 is CASSPRETAHNSPLHF. The CDR3 DNA sequence: TGTGCCAGTAGCCCCCGGGAGACCGCGCATAATTCACCCCTCCACTTT.

The chain joins TRBV2 to TRBJ2-5; TRBD1 is a possible D gene (5 bases). This CDR3 is built from 15 residues. Trimming took off 4 bases at V and 4 bases at J, with 16 bases between the two ends. Germline V lookup: CDR1 SNHLY, CDR2 FYNNEI. CDR3 nucleotides: TGTGCCAGCAGTGGGGCAGGGTCGTATGGAGAGACCCAGTACTTC. Encoded protein: CASSGAGSYGETQYF.

V gene TRBV7-6 combines with J gene TRBJ2-7; the D gene is possibly TRBD2 (5 bases). The germline V gene encodes CDR1 SGHVS and CDR2 FNYEAQ. The CDR3 has 14 residues. Trimming left V 1 base short and J 7 bases short, with 14 bases between. CDR3: CASSLVPAPGEQYF. The DNA for the CDR3 is TGTGCCAGCAGCTTAGTCCCAGCCCCGGGGGAGCAGTACTTC.

The chain combines TRBV3-1 (or the pseudogene TRBV3-2) with TRBJ1-1, with a weak D call TRBD1 (6 bases). This CDR3 region has 12 residues. Germline CDR1 reads LGHDT; CDR2 reads YNNKEL (reference sequence). V was clipped by 11 bases and J by 7 bases, with 17 bases between them. The CDR3 reads CAAGGVGLEAFF. In nucleotides, the CDR3 is TGTGCCGCTGGGGGCGTGGGCCTTGAAGCTTTCTTT.

The genes are TRBV30 and TRBJ2-1, with 11 bases aligning to TRBD1. The V and J ends lost 2 bases and 7 bases, in that order; junction bases with no gene match: 10. Germline CDR1 GTSNPN, CDR2 SVGIG (reference sequence). The length of the CDR3 is 16 residues. The CDR3 loop reads CAWSRIGTGGNNEQFF. Written as DNA, the CDR3 is TGTGCCTGGAGTAGGATAGGGACAGGGGGGAATAATGAGCAGTTCTTC.

The chain has TRBV5-6 and TRBJ1-1; D call uncertain. Between the trimmed V and J ends, which lost 0 bases and 0 bases, there was a span of 9 bases. The germline CDR1 and CDR2 sequences are SGHDT and YYEEEE. The CDR3 runs to 15 residues. The CDR3 reads CASSLEKFMNTEAFF. The CDR3 bases are TGTGCCAGCAGCTTGGAAAAATTCATGAACACTGAAGCTTTCTTT.

Only one count was recorded for this clone. The chain links TRBV3-1 (or the pseudogene TRBV3-2) to TRBJ2-2, with D perhaps matching TRBD1 (6 bases). The ends were cut back, 2 bases at V and 7 bases at J, with 11 bases in the middle. In germline, CDR1 is LGHDT, CDR2 YNNKEL (reference sequence). This CDR3 has 14 amino acids. This CDR3 reads CASSQTGMVGELFF. CDR3 in DNA: TGTGCCAGCAGCCAAACAGGGATGGTCGGGGAGCTGTTTTTT.

J is TRBJ2-3 and V is TRBV10-1, with 7 bases fitting TRBD2. With V trimmed by 6 bases and J by 5 bases, 8 bases remained unmatched. The CDR3 length is 14 residues. Germline-derived CDR1 and CDR2 are WNHNN and SYGVQD (reference sequence). In DNA form, the CDR3 reads TGCGCCAGCAGGGCGGGAGCCATCGGAGATACGCAGTATTTT. Translation: CASRAGAIGDTQYF.